The next 20 T cell receptor beta chains were all read from a single sample in a study of tumor-infiltrating lymphocytes in primary liver carcinoma. Total RNA amounting to 450 to 550 ng was the source from which TCR beta cDNA was made with a constant-region primer. For TCR beta, libraries were produced by three nested multiplex PCR rounds using slightly modified ARM-PCR. The first two PCR rounds used TRBV1-TRBV30 primers with a Cbeta primer, roughly 10 cycles each. TCRdb called the multiplex PCR reads again in MiXCR, with one record for every CDR3 protein. Here the sample spans 99,000 or so distinct CDR3 sequences, about three quarters being singletons. From around 18-30 mg of unsorted bulk tissue, DNA and RNA were co-extracted together. The sample taken for sequencing was liver tumor tissue from sampling region 5. Subset in this sample: tumor region T5, tumor centre. Every receptor here comes from a woman aged 55-75 years with primary liver carcinoma and hepatitis B virus infection.

Points on this clonotype: This clone may be a read error of a much larger clone one base away. This chain links TRBV7-9 with TRBJ2-7; 7 bases line up with TRBD1. This CDR3 contains 15 residues. After removal of 0 bases from V and 2 bases from J, the junction contained 4 bases not matched to a gene. In germline, CDR1 is SEHNR, CDR2 FQNEAQ (reference sequence). CDR3 amino acids: CASSLAGGETYEQYF. The CDR3 nucleotides are TGTGCCAGCAGCTTAGCAGGGGGCGAAACCTACGAGCAGTACTTC.

On this clonotype: One end of the junction is discordant with germline, which a read error may explain. The V call is TRBV7-9, the J call TRBJ2-2, with TRBD2 matching 10 bases. The CDR3 consists of 16 residues. Germline-derived CDR1 and CDR2 are SEHNR and FQNEAQ (reference sequence). CDR3: CASSFGLAVNTGELSF. CDR3 sequence (DNA): TGTGCCAGCAGCTTTGGACTAGCGGTTAACACCGGGGAGCTGTCTTTT.

Regarding this clonotype: A much more abundant neighbour one base away suggests this may be a read error. The chain joins TRBV11-2 to TRBJ2-7; D ambiguous. CDR1 and CDR2 (germline): SGHAT, FQNNGV. This CDR3 is built from 14 residues. Trimming pared 4 bases from V and 0 bases from J, leaving 10 bases between. CDR3 bases: TGTGCCAGCAGCTCTAACTGGAACTCCTACGAGCAGTACTTC. Protein product: CASSSNWNSYEQYF.

This clonotype turned up a few times. One end of the junction is discordant with germline, which a read error may explain. The chain uses TRBV29-1 and TRBJ2-2; maybe TRBD1 (6 bases). The CDR3 is 14 amino acids. In germline, CDR1 is SQVTM, CDR2 ANQGSEA. The CDR3 DNA sequence: TGCAGCGCAACAGGGCTTCTGGACACCAGGGAGCTGTTTTTT. Protein: CSATGLLDTRELFF.

A word on this clonotype: At one end the junction does not follow the germline gene, possibly because of a read error. J is TRBJ2-1 and V is TRBV29-1; D gene ambiguous. Per germline, CDR1 SQVTM and CDR2 ANQGSEA. This CDR3 comprises 13 residues. The CDR3 coding sequence is TGCAGCGCACATATTAGAAAGTTGGATGAGCGGTTCTTC. It is translated as CSAHIRKLDERFF.

On this clonotype: A junction end diverges from the germline sequence, so it may reflect a read error. The chain employs TRBV11-3 and TRBJ2-7; 16 bases align to TRBD2. The J call may be wrong; the DNA end is better matched by TRBJ2-1. Germline CDR1 reads SGHNT; CDR2 reads YENEEA. This CDR3 has 19 amino acids. The CDR3 nucleotides read TGTGCCAGCGGCGCCGGACAGGGGGGACTAGCGGGAGGGTTCAATAAGCAGTTCTTC. Its protein product is CASGAGQGGLAGGFNKQFF.

In the case of this clonotype: A read error is possible here, since a much larger clone lies one base away. The V call is TRBV7-3, the J call TRBJ2-4; no definite D call. The CDR3 has 13 amino acids. The ends were cut back, 1 base at V and 10 bases at J, with 11 bases in the middle. Germline CDR1 and CDR2: SGHTA and FQGTGA. CDR3 region: CASSLNRQGIQYF. DNA of the CDR3: TGTGCCAGCAGCTTAAATAGACAAGGGATTCAGTACTTC.

This clonotype was recorded a few times. The V and J genes are TRBV18 and TRBJ2-7; TRBD1 agrees at 9 bases. This CDR3 has 16 amino acids. CDR1 is KGHSH, CDR2 LQKENI, per germline. V shed 3 bases and J 4 bases; nucleotides not matched to a gene: 10. The DNA of the CDR3 is TGTGCCAGCTCACCCCGGCCGGGACAGGGACGGTACGAGCAGTACTTC. Translating it yields CASSPRPGQGRYEQYF.

The chain carries TRBV11-1 and TRBJ2-2; D is unclear. CDR3 length equals 12 residues. The germline V and J ends were trimmed by 7 bases and 7 bases, with 10 bases remaining between them. Germline CDR1 SGHAT, CDR2 FQDESV (reference sequence). Here the CDR3 reads CASTLQVGELFF. The CDR3 DNA reads as TGTGCCAGCACCTTGCAGGTCGGGGAGCTGTTTTTT.

DNA for the CDR3: TGTGCCAGCAGCCTTACGTCGGAGGTGAGGGGCTACACCTTC. This sequence encodes CASSLTSEVRGYTF. The genes are TRBV28 and TRBJ1-2; D unresolved. V was pared by 6 bases and J by 8 bases, with 19 bases between. The CDR3 has 14 residues. Germline V gene data show CDR1 as MDHEN and CDR2 as SYDVKM.

This clonotype was counted only a few times. The junction differs from germline at one of its ends, possibly a read error. V and J are TRBV14 and TRBJ2-1, with D perhaps matching TRBD2 (5 bases). This CDR3 has 14 amino acids. Per the germline V gene, CDR1 is SGHDN and CDR2 is FVKESK. The CDR3 protein is CVSSQETSYNEQFF. CDR3 DNA sequence: TGTGTCAGCAGCCAAGAAACTAGCTACAATGAGCAGTTCTTC.

This clonotype was found many times. The chain couples TRBV12-3 or TRBV12-4 to TRBJ1-6, with 7 bases aligning to TRBD1. V was pared by 6 bases and J by 10 bases, with 15 bases of the junction left unmatched. The CDR3 sequence is 16 residues long. The CDR3 bases are TGTGCCAGCAGAGTCTCCCCCCAGGGGGGAAGATCACCCCTCCACTTT. This gives the protein CASRVSPQGGRSPLHF.

This rearrangement joins TRBV12-5 to TRBJ2-5; no definite D call. This CDR3 has 12 residues. CDR1 LGHNT and CDR2 FRNRAP come from the germline V gene. Deletions cut 3 bases from V and 6 bases from J, with 8 bases between. Here the CDR3 DNA reads TGTGCTAGTGGTTTAGTGGAAAAGACCCAGTACTTC. Amino acid sequence: CASGLVEKTQYF. Combining the CDR3 with reference TRBV12-5 and TRBJ2-5 gives the whole variable domain DARVTQTPRHKVTEMGQEVTMRCQPILGHNTVFWYRQTMMQGLELLAYFRNRAPLDDSGMPKDRFSAEMPDATLATLKIQPSEPRDSAVYFCASGLVEKTQYFGPGTRLLVL.

With regard to this clonotype: The junction and the germline gene differ at one end; a read error may be behind it. This rearrangement joins TRBV6-2 or TRBV6-3 to TRBJ2-5; unclear D gene. The CDR3 is 17 residues long. From germline, CDR1 is MNHEY and CDR2 SVGEGT. CDR3 sequence (DNA): TGTGTCAGCAGTTATTCCCCAAGAAGCAGGAGAAGAGATACCCAGTACTTC. Translating it yields CVSSYSPRSRRRDTQYF.

Concerning this clonotype: Here the CDR3 omits its conserved ending phenylalanine or tryptophan, so a read error is the likely source. The chain couples TRBV28 to TRBJ2-7; a weak D match, TRBD1 (5 bases). The CDR3 totals 14 residues. CDR1 MDHEN and CDR2 SYDVKM come from the germline V gene. The CDR3 here is CAISSQGYYYEQYI. The DNA of the CDR3 is TGTGCCATCAGTTCGCAGGGATATTACTACGAGCAGTACATC.

The chain uses TRBV28 and TRBJ2-6; D ambiguous. The CDR3 extends over 13 amino acids. Germline assignment: CDR1 MDHEN and CDR2 SYDVKM. V dropped 9 bases and J dropped 1 base, with 7 bases sitting between them. As DNA, the CDR3 is TGTGCCAGTGAGGTTTCTGGGGCCAACGTCCTGACTTTC. This sequence encodes CASEVSGANVLTF.

This clonotype was observed a few times. This clone may be a read error of a much larger clone one base away. The genes are TRBV29-1 and TRBJ2-1; 8 bases line up with TRBD2. There are 16 residues in the CDR3. V lost 4 bases and J lost 0; bases outside the gene matches: 8. The germline V gene encodes CDR1 SQVTM and CDR2 ANQGSEA. CDR3 loop: CSVVSGGPSSYNEQFF. In DNA form, the CDR3 reads TGCAGCGTTGTCAGCGGGGGCCCAAGCTCCTACAATGAGCAGTTCTTC.

A single count supports this clonotype. The chain couples TRBV28 to TRBJ2-7, with D tentatively TRBD2 (5 bases). Germline loops: CDR1 MDHEN, CDR2 SYDVKM. Trimming pared 6 bases from V and 5 bases from J, leaving 14 bases between. This CDR3 is 13 amino acids long. This CDR3 is CASRRHGRHEQYF. In DNA, the CDR3 is TGTGCCAGCAGAAGACATGGGAGACACGAGCAGTACTTC.

This rearrangement joins TRBV11-3 to TRBJ2-7; 8 bases line up with TRBD1. Trimming at V came to 11 bases and at J to 6 bases, leaving 15 bases not matched to a gene. CDR1 SGHNT and CDR2 YENEEA come from the germline V gene. The CDR3 totals 14 residues. The CDR3 loop is CAGNFGYRGTEQYF. The DNA of the CDR3 is TGTGCCGGCAACTTTGGTTACAGGGGGACCGAGCAGTACTTC.

Note on this clonotype: With a much larger clone just one base away, this may be a read error. The rearrangement uses TRBV5-4 and TRBJ2-5; 7 bases agree with TRBD2. This CDR3 comprises 14 residues. Germline loops: CDR1 SGHNT, CDR2 YYREEE (reference sequence). J was trimmed by 4 bases and V by 2 bases; bases with no gene match: 5. The CDR3: CASSLRGRGETQYF. The CDR3 DNA reads TGTGCCAGCAGCTTAAGAGGGAGGGGAGAGACCCAGTACTTC.